A single sample gave rise to the 14 T cell receptor beta chains below, sequenced in a study of response to subunit inactivated influenza vaccine. TCRdb reprocessed the RT-PCR reads via MiXCR and lists one record per CDR3 protein. This sample has hundreds of thousands of distinct CDR3 sequences, with less than 15% found just once. This specimen consisted of PBMCs from blood, obtained around 15 days before vaccination. Receptor source: a man aged 45 to 65 who received an inactivated influenza vaccine.

The rearrangement joins TRBV7-2 to TRBJ2-3; TRBD2 agrees at 8 bases. Germline CDR1 reads SGHTA; CDR2 reads FQGNSA. The ends lost 0 bases at V and 1 base at J; junction bases unmatched: 6. This CDR3 region has 17 residues. Written as DNA, the CDR3 is TGTGCCAGCAGCTTAGCTGCGGGAGGATGGGGCACAGATACGCAGTATTTT. Protein sequence: CASSLAAGGWGTDTQYF.

This clonotype turned up a few times. In DNA, the CDR3 is TGTGCCAGCAGTTACGGACGGAAATATGGCTACACCTTC. Its translation: CASSYGRKYGYTF. V gene TRBV6-5 combines with J gene TRBJ1-2; D is unresolved. Trimming cost V 2 bases and J 5 bases, with 9 bases left between them. Germline CDR1 MNHEY, CDR2 SVGAGI. This CDR3 comprises 13 residues.

This clonotype was seen a few times. The CDR3 protein is CASSLLPGAPDKNIQYF. The CDR3 region has the DNA TGTGCCAGCAGCCTACTACCGGGGGCTCCCGACAAAAACATTCAGTACTTC. The rearrangement uses TRBV3-1 and TRBJ2-4; D tentatively fits TRBD1 or TRBD2 (6 bases each). V dropped 4 bases and J dropped 3 bases, with 19 bases sitting between them. The germline gives CDR1 LGHDT, CDR2 YNNKEL (reference sequence). There are 17 residues in the CDR3.

This clonotype was found a few times. J is TRBJ2-7 and V is TRBV5-1; D possibly matches TRBD1 or TRBD2 (5 bases each). CDR1 is SGHRS, CDR2 YFSETQ, per germline. This CDR3 spans 15 amino acids. Trimming took off 0 bases at V and 5 bases at J, with 15 bases between the two ends. CDR3 in amino acids: CASSLAGASPHEQYF. The CDR3 DNA is TGCGCCAGCAGCTTGGCCGGGGCTTCCCCCCACGAGCAGTACTTC.

This clonotype was found a few times. The gene calls are TRBV28 and TRBJ2-3; 7 bases agree with TRBD2. CDR1 and CDR2 from the germline V gene are MDHEN and SYDVKM. The CDR3 runs 13 residues. Trimming took 3 bases from V and 6 from J; bases not matched to a gene: 3. The CDR3 DNA reads as TGTGCCAGCAGTTTGGGGACTATGGATACGCAGTATTTT. Translation gives CASSLGTMDTQYF. Using reference TRBV28 and TRBJ2-3 for the parts outside the CDR3, the full variable domain is DVKVTQSSRYLVKRTGEKVFLECVQDMDHENMFWYRQDPGLGLRLIYFSYDVKMKEKGDIPEGYSVSREKKERFSLILESASTNQTSMYLCASSLGTMDTQYFGPGTRLTVL.

This clonotype has only a few counts. V usage is TRBV7-8 and J usage is TRBJ2-1; D gene unclear. This CDR3 has 17 amino acids. From germline, CDR1 is SGHVS and CDR2 FQNEAQ. Trimming removed 2 bases from V and 4 bases from J, with 18 bases in between. The CDR3 loop is CASSLPPAEPIYNEQFF. The CDR3 DNA sequence: TGTGCCAGCAGCTTACCTCCGGCGGAGCCCATATACAATGAGCAGTTCTTC.

This clonotype was found a few times. This sequence joins TRBV18 and TRBJ1-1; 10 nucleotides line up with TRBD1. J was trimmed by 3 bases and V by 4 bases; bases with no gene match: 2. The V gene's germline CDR1 is KGHSH and CDR2 LQKENI. The CDR3 extends over 14 amino acids. As DNA, the CDR3 is TGTGCCAGCTCACGACAGGGGGCAGACACTGAAGCTTTCTTT. Its translation: CASSRQGADTEAFF. Drawing the rest from reference TRBV18 and TRBJ1-1, the complete variable domain is NAGVMQNPRHLVRRRGQEARLRCSPMKGHSHVYWYRQLPEEGLKFMVYLQKENIIDESGMPKERFSAEFPKEGPSILRIQQVVRGDSAAYFCASSRQGADTEAFFGQGTRLTVV.

The chain couples TRBV15 to TRBJ2-3; 14 bases match TRBD2. The ends lost 1 base at V and 2 bases at J; junction bases unmatched: 5. From germline, CDR1 is LNHNV and CDR2 YYDKDF (reference sequence). This CDR3 contains 18 residues. CDR3 sequence: CATSRGTSGRLITDTQYF. The CDR3 DNA reads TGTGCCACCAGCAGAGGGACTAGCGGGAGGCTCATCACAGATACGCAGTATTTT. Complete variable domain (other parts from reference TRBV15 and TRBJ2-3): DAMVIQNPRYQVTQFGKPVTLSCSQTLNHNVMYWYQQKSSQAPKLLFHYYDKDFNNEADTPDNFQSRRPNTSFCFLDIRSPGLGDTAMYLCATSRGTSGRLITDTQYFGPGTRLTVL.

This clonotype came up a few times. The CDR3 here is CAWDPWDDASTDTQYF. The CDR3 bases are TGTGCCTGGGACCCCTGGGACGACGCCAGCACAGATACGCAGTATTTT. V usage is TRBV30 and J usage is TRBJ2-3; D is possibly TRBD1 or TRBD2 (5 bases each). The CDR3 consists of 16 residues. Germline CDR1 reads GTSNPN; CDR2 reads SVGIG (reference sequence). Trimming took off 5 bases at V and 0 bases at J, with 18 bases between the two ends.

V gene TRBV19 combines with J gene TRBJ1-1, with D unclear. CDR3 size: 14 residues. The V end lost 3 bases, the J end lost 1 base, and 9 bases lay between the germline ends. Germline V gene lookup returns CDR1 LNHDA and CDR2 SQIVND (reference sequence). The CDR3 DNA follows: TGTGCCAGTAGTATTCTATCAGAGAACACTGAAGCTTTCTTT. As protein: CASSILSENTEAFF.

This clonotype was found a few times. The CDR3 reads CASSWRNTEAFF. CDR3 nucleotides: TGTGCCAGCAGCTGGAGGAACACTGAAGCTTTCTTT. The V gene is TRBV5-6, the J gene TRBJ1-1; D ambiguous. Germline CDR1 is SGHDT and CDR2 is YYEEEE. The CDR3 is made up of 12 amino acids. Deletions cut 3 bases from V and 1 base from J, with 4 bases between.

A few counts support this clonotype. The chain employs TRBV4-3 and TRBJ2-3; D tentatively reads TRBD1 or TRBD2 (6 bases each). Trimming removed 0 bases from V and 10 bases from J, with 11 bases in between. CDR1 and CDR2 (germline): LGHNA, YSLEER. The CDR3 length is 13 residues. CDR3 sequence reads: CASSQERGRAQYF. The CDR3 nucleotides read TGCGCCAGCAGCCAAGAACGGGGGCGGGCGCAGTATTTT.

This clonotype was counted a few times. The chain uses TRBV28 and TRBJ2-4; D is undetermined. CDR1 is MDHEN and CDR2 is SYDVKM in the germline V gene. There are 12 residues in the CDR3. The ends were cut back, 5 bases at V and 5 bases at J, with 7 bases in the middle. CDR3 in amino acids: CASSRRENIQYF. The CDR3 coding sequence is TGTGCCAGCAGTCGACGCGAAAACATTCAGTACTTC.

This clonotype has more than one count but fewer than ten. V and J are TRBV29-1 and TRBJ2-1, with D perhaps TRBD1 (6 bases). This CDR3 has 14 residues. The V gene lost 7 bases and the J gene lost 4 bases, with 17 bases spanning the gap. Germline lookup yields CDR1 SQVTM and CDR2 ANQGSEA. The CDR3 spells CSALTGTKYNEQFF. CDR3 nucleotides: TGCAGCGCCCTAACCGGGACAAAGTACAATGAGCAGTTCTTC.